The subject of this entry is one T cell receptor (beta chain). Antigen specificity is unknown. Trimming took 0 bases from V and 8 from J, leaving 13 bases between them. Looked up from germline, CDR1 is SGDLS and CDR2 is YYNGEE. The CDR3 extends over 14 amino acids. The PCR ran on 60 Vbeta and 13 Jbeta primers. The assay was immunoSEQ multiplex PCR, and TCRdb's table has in-frame clones only and misses some. The listing contains about 160,000 clones. The data were obtained in a study of cytomegalovirus exposure and HLA in healthy donors. Whole-study results and caveats: Later analysis revealed greater clonal expansion in HLA-associated TCR beta chains than in equally common others. With further analysis later on, most CMV-associated TCR beta chains appeared HLA-restricted. In a later analysis, TCR beta V- and J-gene trimming showed a link to a missense DCLRE1C variant. What was likely a sequencing artifact was a cluster of highly shared sequence variants.

The V and J genes are TRBV9 and TRBJ2-3; perhaps TRBD1 as D (6 bases). The origin of this receptor is a woman in her fifties or sixties in good health and CMV-seronegative. The sequenced sample consisted of PBMCs. The CDR3 sequence: CASSVGTGYGTQYF. Here the CDR3 DNA reads TGTGCCAGCAGCGTAGGAACAGGGTATGGTACGCAGTATTTT.